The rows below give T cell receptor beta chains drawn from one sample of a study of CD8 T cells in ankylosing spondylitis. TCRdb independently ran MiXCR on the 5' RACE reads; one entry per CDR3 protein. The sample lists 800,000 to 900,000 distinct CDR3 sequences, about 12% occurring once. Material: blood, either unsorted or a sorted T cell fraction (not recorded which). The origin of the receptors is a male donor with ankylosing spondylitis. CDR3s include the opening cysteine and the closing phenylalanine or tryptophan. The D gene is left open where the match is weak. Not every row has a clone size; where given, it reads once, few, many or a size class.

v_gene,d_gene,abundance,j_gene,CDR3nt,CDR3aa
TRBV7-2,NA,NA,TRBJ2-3,TGTGCCAGCAGCCTACTACCAGCGGATACGCAGTATTTT,CASSLLPADTQYF
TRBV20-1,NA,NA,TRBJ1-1,TGCAGTGCTGCCAAGCAGAACACTGAAGCTTTCTTT,CSAAKQNTEAFF
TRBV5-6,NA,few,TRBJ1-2,TGTGCCAGCAGCTTGTTCGGGCCGACCAACCTCTATGGCTACACCTTC,CASSLFGPTNLYGYTF
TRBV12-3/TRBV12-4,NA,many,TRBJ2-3,TGTGCCAGCAGTCCCATGAATACGCAGTATTTT,CASSPMNTQYF
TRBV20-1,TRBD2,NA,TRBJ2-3,TGCAGTGCCACCGGGGGGGGGGCCGGAATGAATACGCAGTATTTT,CSATGGGAGMNTQYF
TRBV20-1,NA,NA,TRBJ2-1,TGCAGTGCTAGGTTGGTGAGGGGTTCCTACAATGAGCAGTTCTTC,CSARLVRGSYNEQFF
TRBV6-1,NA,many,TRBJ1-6,TGTGCCAGCACCCGACAGGACGGGATTGATTCACCCCTCCACTTT,CASTRQDGIDSPLHF
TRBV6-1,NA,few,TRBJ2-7,TGTGCCAGCAGTGACTTTGGGAATCGTGAGCAGTACTTC,CASSDFGNREQYF
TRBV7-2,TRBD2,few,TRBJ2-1,TGTGCCAGCAGCTCCTTAGCGGGGGGTATGATGAGTGAGCAGTTCTTC,CASSSLAGGMMSEQFF
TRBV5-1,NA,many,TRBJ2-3,TGCGCCAGCAGCCCGCCCTCGGATACGCAGTATTTT,CASSPPSDTQYF
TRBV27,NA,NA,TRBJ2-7,TGTGCCAGCAGCGGTGGGACGACACAGACCTACGAGCAGTACTTC,CASSGGTTQTYEQYF
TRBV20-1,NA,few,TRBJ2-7,TGCAGTACAAGATTGGAGGGCTACGAGCAGTACTTC,CSTRLEGYEQYF
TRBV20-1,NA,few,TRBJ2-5,TGCAGTGCTAGCAGGGTCTACCAAGAGACCCAGTACTTC,CSASRVYQETQYF
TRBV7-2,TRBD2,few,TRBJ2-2,TGTGCCAGCAGCTTTAGCGGGACCACCGGGGAGCTGTTTTTT,CASSFSGTTGELFF
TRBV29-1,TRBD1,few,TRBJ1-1,TGCAGCGTGAAGGACAGGGAGGCAAACACTGAAGCTTTCTTT,CSVKDREANTEAFF
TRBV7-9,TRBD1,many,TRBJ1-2,TGTGCCAGCAGCCCTGGACAGGGGCTTGACTATGGCTACACCTTC,CASSPGQGLDYGYTF